These 29 T cell receptor beta chains share one sample of origin, sequenced in a study of blood T cell repertoires in COVID-19. The assay was immunoSEQ multiplex PCR, and TCRdb's table has in-frame clones only and misses some. Of fewer than 8,000 clones listed, 80% to 90% are singletons. The sequenced sample consisted of peripheral blood. These receptors came from a man aged 70 or older with active COVID-19.

The chain links TRBV6-5 to TRBJ2-1, with 7 bases lining up with TRBD2. V gave up 8 bases and J gave up 3 bases; unmatched junction bases: 7. This CDR3 has 14 amino acids. Germline V lookup: CDR1 MNHEY, CDR2 SVGAGI. Here the CDR3 DNA reads TGTGCCAGCTCTAGTTCGGGAGGCTACAATGAGCAGTTCTTC. It encodes CASSSSGGYNEQFF.

The chain couples TRBV7-8 to TRBJ1-4; TRBD1 agrees at 8 bases. V dropped 8 bases and J dropped 3; count of bases not matched to a gene: 20. This CDR3 contains 19 residues. Germline V gene data show CDR1 as SGHVS and CDR2 as FQNEAQ. The CDR3 DNA sequence: TGTGCCAGCGGCCCCCGATACAGGGGGAAGAAGGAGTCTAATGAAAAACTGTTTTTT. As protein: CASGPRYRGKKESNEKLFF.

This chain uses TRBV7-3 with TRBJ2-5; D perhaps matches TRBD2 (6 bases). The CDR3 sequence is 15 residues long. With 5 bases removed from V and 3 bases from J, the gap between germline ends came to 16 bases. In germline, CDR1 is SGHTA, CDR2 FQGTGA. CDR3 residues: CASSPVGLPKETQYF. CDR3 sequence (DNA): TGTGCCAGCAGCCCCGTAGGACTACCCAAAGAGACCCAGTACTTC.

Written as DNA, the CDR3 is TGTGCCAGCACCCCTCCCCGGGCTAGCGGGGACCACTCCTACAATGAGCAGTTCTTC. This sequence encodes CASTPPRASGDHSYNEQFF. The chain joins TRBV6-2 or TRBV6-3 to TRBJ2-1; TRBD2 agrees at 9 bases. Per germline, CDR1 MNHEY and CDR2 SVGEGT. This CDR3 comprises 19 residues. J lost 0 bases, V lost 7 bases, and 16 bases had no gene match.

The chain couples TRBV12-3 or TRBV12-4 to TRBJ1-1; D gene ambiguous. Trimming cost V 3 bases and J 5 bases, with 10 bases left between them. The CDR3 sequence is 13 residues long. The CDR3 protein is CASSLEGTTEAFF. DNA for the CDR3: TGTGCCAGCAGTTTGGAGGGTACTACTGAAGCTTTCTTT.

In DNA form, the CDR3 reads TGTGCCAGCAGCCAGCTCTGGGGGGATGGCTACACCTTC. Protein: CASSQLWGDGYTF. V gene TRBV7-9 combines with J gene TRBJ1-2; a possible D gene is TRBD1 (5 bases). The V end was cut by 5 bases, the J end by 6 bases, with 13 bases between. This CDR3 region has 13 residues. Germline V gene lookup returns CDR1 SEHNR and CDR2 FQNEAQ (reference sequence). The full variable domain, with the rest looked up from reference TRBV7-9 and TRBJ1-2, is DTGVSQNPRHKITKRGQNVTFRCDPISEHNRLYWYRQTLGQGPEFLTYFQNEAQLEKSRLLSDRFSAERPKGSFSTLEIQRTEQGDSAMYLCASSQLWGDGYTFGSGTRLTVV.

In DNA, the CDR3 is TGTGCCAGCAGCCAAGGGGCCCGTGCGTCCCGGGGAGGGGAGACCCAGTACTTC. Translation: CASSQGARASRGGETQYF. This chain joins TRBV3-1 (or the pseudogene TRBV3-2) and TRBJ2-5; TRBD2 matches 7 bases. The V gene's germline CDR1 is LGHDT and CDR2 YNNKEL (reference sequence). The CDR3 extends over 18 amino acids. V dropped 1 base and J dropped 5; count of bases not matched to a gene: 16.

The chain has TRBV5-1 and TRBJ2-1, with 8 bases matching TRBD2. Looked up from germline, CDR1 is SGHRS and CDR2 is YFSETQ. The CDR3 extends over 16 amino acids. The junction had 9 bases not matched to a gene; V was cut back by 4 bases and J by 3 bases. The CDR3 DNA sequence: TGCGCCAGCAGCCTTGTCGGGGGGGCCGGCTACAATGAGCAGTTCTTC. Residues: CASSLVGGAGYNEQFF.

The chain carries TRBV4-2 and TRBJ1-1, with TRBD1 matching over 8 bases. This CDR3 spans 17 amino acids. V gave up 0 bases and J gave up 0 bases; unmatched junction bases: 6. Germline assignment: CDR1 LGHNA and CDR2 YNFKEQ. CDR3 DNA: TGTGCCAGCAGCCAAGATTACGGACAGGGTTTGAACACTGAAGCTTTCTTT. Encoded protein: CASSQDYGQGLNTEAFF.

V is TRBV18 and J is TRBJ1-3; unclear D gene. The V gene's germline CDR1 is KGHSH and CDR2 LQKENI. V was cut by 6 bases and J by 2 bases, with 14 bases left in between. This CDR3 comprises 15 residues. The CDR3 DNA follows: TGTGCCAGCTCCCTTATTAAGGAGGCTGGAAACACCATATATTTT. It codes for CASSLIKEAGNTIYF.

V is TRBV5-5 and J is TRBJ2-3; D is possibly TRBD1 (6 bases). Trimming shortened V by 0 bases and J by 1 base, and 6 bases separated the two germline ends. CDR3 size: 14 residues. The germline CDR1 and CDR2 sequences are SGHKS and YYEKEE (reference sequence). CDR3 in DNA: TGTGCCAGCAGCTTGGACAGGGGCACAGATACGCAGTATTTT. Encoded protein: CASSLDRGTDTQYF.

J is TRBJ1-1 and V is TRBV7-2; D not resolved. Germline loops: CDR1 SGHTA, CDR2 FQGNSA. V lost 0 bases, J lost 4 bases, and 15 bases lay in between. This CDR3 comprises 16 residues. As DNA, the CDR3 is TGTGCCAGCAGCTTAGCGCCGGGGAGGTTCAGCACTGAAGCTTTCTTT. This sequence encodes CASSLAPGRFSTEAFF. Supplemented by reference TRBV7-2 and TRBJ1-1, the full variable domain reads GAGVSQSPSNKVTEKGKDVELRCDPISGHTALYWYRQSLGQGLEFLIYFQGNSAPDKSGLPSDRFSAERTGGSVSTLTIQRTQQEDSAVYLCASSLAPGRFSTEAFFGQGTRLTVV.

The genes are TRBV2 and TRBJ1-2, with 9 bases matching TRBD1. The CDR3 extends over 14 amino acids. From germline, CDR1 is SNHLY and CDR2 FYNNEI. V trimming: 1 base; J trimming: 4 bases; junction bases outside the gene matches: 1. The chain's CDR3 is CASSEGGQGYGYTF. DNA for the CDR3: TGTGCCAGCAGTGAAGGGGGACAGGGCTATGGCTACACCTTC. The full variable domain, its missing parts supplied by reference TRBV2 and TRBJ1-2, is EPEVTQTPSHQVTQMGQEVILRCVPISNHLYFYWYRQILGQKVEFLVSFYNNEISEKSEIFDDQFSVERPDGSNFTLKIRSTKLEDSAMYFCASSEGGQGYGYTFGSGTRLTVV.

The chain uses TRBV2 and TRBJ1-2, with D tentatively TRBD1 (6 bases). The V gene lost 4 bases and the J gene lost 13 bases, with 13 bases spanning the gap. Germline V gene lookup returns CDR1 SNHLY and CDR2 FYNNEI. The CDR3 runs 11 residues. In DNA form, the CDR3 reads TGTGCCAGCAGTGTTGGGCAGGGGTGCACCTTC. Amino acids: CASSVGQGCTF.

The chain combines TRBV2 with TRBJ1-3, with D perhaps TRBD1 (6 bases). V dropped 4 bases and J dropped 4 bases, with 14 bases sitting between them. Germline CDR1 reads SNHLY; CDR2 reads FYNNEI. The CDR3 runs to 15 residues. The CDR3 nucleotides are TGTGCCAGCAGTGTTCTGGGGGCTAGGGGAAACACCATATATTTT. As protein: CASSVLGARGNTIYF.

This clone was recorded once. The chain is built from TRBV19 and TRBJ2-2; tentatively, D is TRBD1 (6 bases). Germline V CDR1 and CDR2: LNHDA, SQIVND (reference sequence). The CDR3 loop spans 14 amino acids. Trimming stripped 6 bases from V and 4 bases from J, with 12 bases between. This CDR3 is CASRTGHATGELFF. For the CDR3, the DNA is TGTGCCAGTAGGACGGGACACGCCACCGGGGAGCTGTTTTTT.

The DNA for the CDR3 is TGTGCCAGCGACGCCCTACTGACAGGAGGCCTCTACGAGCAGTACTTC. This encodes CASDALLTGGLYEQYF. The chain uses TRBV2 and TRBJ2-7, with D possibly TRBD1 on 6 matching bases. The CDR3 has 16 residues. Germline loops: CDR1 SNHLY, CDR2 FYNNEI. The ends were cut back, 8 bases at V and 3 bases at J, with 23 bases in the middle. The full variable domain, rest sourced from reference TRBV2 and TRBJ2-7, is EPEVTQTPSHQVTQMGQEVILRCVPISNHLYFYWYRQILGQKVEFLVSFYNNEISEKSEIFDDQFSVERPDGSNFTLKIRSTKLEDSAMYFCASDALLTGGLYEQYFGPGTRLTVT.

The rearrangement links TRBV2 to TRBJ1-4, with TRBD1 matching 9 bases. Trimming took 7 bases from V and 7 from J; bases not matched to a gene: 7. CDR3 length equals 14 residues. The germline CDR1 and CDR2 sequences are SNHLY and FYNNEI. The CDR3 sequence: CASNPDRGVEKLFF. CDR3 bases: TGTGCCAGCAACCCCGACAGGGGGGTTGAAAAACTGTTTTTT.

V gene TRBV6-2 or TRBV6-3 combines with J gene TRBJ1-1; D unresolved. V was shortened by 4 bases and J by 1 base, with 10 bases between the two germline ends. The CDR3 totals 14 residues. The V gene's germline CDR1 is MNHEY and CDR2 SVGEGT. The CDR3 nucleotides are TGTGCCAGCAGTTTTTCTTGGCAGAACACTGAAGCTTTCTTT. This codes for CASSFSWQNTEAFF.

This chain links TRBV21-1 with TRBJ1-5; the table assigns TRBD1, which was not confirmed against the DNA. TRBV21-1 is a listed pseudogene. There are 10 residues in the CDR3. As DNA, the CDR3 is TGTGCCAGCGCTTGGACACCCCAGCATTTT. Amino acid sequence: CASAWTPQHF.

The V gene is TRBV7-9, the J gene TRBJ1-2; D is perhaps TRBD1 (5 bases). Trimming stripped 2 bases from V and 2 bases from J, with 15 bases between. This CDR3 spans 16 amino acids. Per germline, CDR1 SEHNR and CDR2 FQNEAQ (reference sequence). The CDR3 spells CASSLPPTGSNYGYTF. CDR3 nucleotides: TGTGCCAGCAGCTTACCCCCCACAGGCTCGAACTATGGCTACACCTTC.

The table lists this clone with a few counts. The CDR3, as DNA: TGTGCCAGCAGCACAGACATGAACACTGAAGCTTTCTTT. It specifies CASSTDMNTEAFF. The rearrangement joins TRBV12-3 or TRBV12-4 to TRBJ1-1; D is uncertain. This CDR3 has 13 residues. The V end was cut by 6 bases, the J end by 0 bases, with 8 bases between.

The rearrangement uses TRBV11-3 and TRBJ2-2; 7 bases map to TRBD2. Germline CDR1 SGHNT, CDR2 YENEEA. With V trimmed by 6 bases and J by 6 bases, 4 bases remained unmatched. This CDR3 has 13 residues. In DNA, the CDR3 is TGTGCCAGCAGTGAGCGGGGAGCCGGGGAGCTGTTTTTT. This gives the protein CASSERGAGELFF.

The J gene is TRBJ1-2, the V gene TRBV21-1; TRBD1 reflects the table's D call only, with no check against the DNA. TRBV21-1 is a listed pseudogene. The CDR3 extends over 19 amino acids. The chain's CDR3 is CASSKVSGTGGPANYGYTF. For the CDR3, the DNA is TGTGCCAGCAGCAAAGTAAGTGGGACAGGGGGCCCCGCTAACTATGGCTACACCTTC.

V is TRBV10-3 and J is TRBJ1-1; the match to TRBD1 covers 8 bases. CDR1 ENHRY and CDR2 SYGVKD come from the germline V gene. The J segment lost 1 base and the V segment lost 7 bases, leaving 5 bases of the junction unmatched. The length of the CDR3 is 14 residues. This CDR3 is CAITAGQANTEAFF. The CDR3 DNA follows: TGTGCCATCACTGCGGGACAGGCGAACACTGAAGCTTTCTTT.

The V call is TRBV13, the J call TRBJ2-7; TRBD1 matches 8 bases. The junction had 7 bases not matched to a gene; V was cut back by 3 bases and J by 6 bases. This CDR3 comprises 14 residues. Germline lookup yields CDR1 PRHDT and CDR2 FYEKMQ (reference sequence). The CDR3 protein is CASSFQQGVSEQYF. The CDR3 coding sequence is TGTGCCAGCAGCTTCCAACAGGGGGTAAGCGAGCAGTACTTC.

This clone was recorded a few times. The chain employs TRBV5-6 and TRBJ1-6, with a weak D call TRBD1 (6 bases). Trimming removed 5 bases from V and 4 bases from J, with 19 bases in between. CDR3 length: 17 amino acids. Germline V lookup: CDR1 SGHDT, CDR2 YYEEEE. Written as DNA, the CDR3 is TGTGCCAGCAGTAGGGAGGGGGAATCCTATTATAATTCACCCCTCCACTTT. It encodes CASSREGESYYNSPLHF.

The chain links TRBV6-5 to TRBJ1-2, with 7 bases matching TRBD1. The V and J ends lost 7 bases and 3 bases, in that order; junction bases with no gene match: 8. The length of the CDR3 is 14 residues. Germline CDR1 and CDR2: MNHEY and SVGAGI. CDR3 amino acids: CASTNRGEDYGYTF. The CDR3 DNA reads as TGTGCCAGCACTAACAGGGGAGAGGACTATGGCTACACCTTC.

The V call is TRBV9, the J call TRBJ2-5; 9 bases are shared with TRBD1. Losses at the gene ends were 0 bases for V and 1 base for J; bases not matched to a gene: 7. The CDR3 totals 17 residues. Germline values: CDR1 SGDLS, CDR2 YYNGEE. In DNA form, the CDR3 reads TGTGCCAGCAGCGTAGAATCCGGGACAGGGATCCAAGAGACCCAGTACTTC. It encodes CASSVESGTGIQETQYF.